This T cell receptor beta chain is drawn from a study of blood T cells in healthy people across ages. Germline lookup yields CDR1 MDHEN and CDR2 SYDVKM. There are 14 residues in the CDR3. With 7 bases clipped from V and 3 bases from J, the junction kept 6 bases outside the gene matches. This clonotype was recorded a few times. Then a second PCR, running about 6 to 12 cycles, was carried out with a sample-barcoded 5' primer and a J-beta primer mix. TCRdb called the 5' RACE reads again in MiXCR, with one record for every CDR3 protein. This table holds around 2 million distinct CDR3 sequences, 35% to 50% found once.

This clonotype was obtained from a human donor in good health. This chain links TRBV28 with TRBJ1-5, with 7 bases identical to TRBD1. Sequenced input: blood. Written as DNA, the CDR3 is TGTGCCAGCACAAAAGGGGGCTACAATCAGCCCCAGCATTTT. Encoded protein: CASTKGGYNQPQHF.